These 27 T cell receptor beta chains were sequenced from one sample in a study of blood T cell repertoires in COVID-19. The table came from immunoSEQ multiplex PCR; TCRdb's copy has only in-frame clones and leaves some out. Here the sample spans 250,000 to 300,000 clones, 89% being singletons. Sequencing input: peripheral blood. All receptors derive from a man in his fifties with acute or convalescent COVID-19.

In its sample, this clone was seen once. The chain recombines TRBV5-4 with TRBJ2-7; the D gene is possibly TRBD1 (6 bases). Trimming left V 4 bases short and J 0 bases short, with 14 bases between. The CDR3 runs to 15 residues. Germline V CDR1 and CDR2: SGHNT, YYREEE (reference sequence). The CDR3 region has the DNA TGTGCCAGCAGCATCCGGGACACAAGCTCCTACGAGCAGTACTTC. Residues: CASSIRDTSSYEQYF.

This clone was seen more than once but under ten times. The DNA for the CDR3 is TGTGCCAGCAGCCCATTGGGGGCTGAGCAGTTCTTC. Translation: CASSPLGAEQFF. The V call is TRBV3-1 (or the pseudogene TRBV3-2), the J call TRBJ2-1; tentative D call: TRBD1 (6 bases). Trimming took off 4 bases at V and 9 bases at J, with 10 bases between the two ends. The CDR3 runs to 12 residues. Germline V gene sequence: CDR1 LGHDT, CDR2 YNNKEL (reference sequence).

This chain links TRBV6-5 with TRBJ2-5, with 8 nucleotides matching TRBD2. The V gene end was trimmed by 4 bases and the J gene end by 1 base; junction bases not matched to a gene: 8. CDR3 length: 16 amino acids. Germline V lookup: CDR1 MNHEY, CDR2 SVGAGI. The DNA of the CDR3 is TGTGCCAGCAGTTCCCCCGGGGGGGACTTCCAAGAGACCCAGTACTTC. Translated, it gives CASSSPGGDFQETQYF.

V is TRBV10-1 and J is TRBJ1-1, with D unresolved. Trimming took off 0 bases at V and 0 bases at J, with 8 bases between the two ends. The CDR3 loop spans 15 amino acids. The germline V gene has CDR1 WNHNN and CDR2 SYGVQD (reference sequence). The CDR3 DNA follows: TGCGCCAGCAGTGAGTCGATGAGTCTGAACACTGAAGCTTTCTTT. As protein: CASSESMSLNTEAFF.

This sequence joins TRBV5-8 and TRBJ1-1, with D possibly TRBD1 on 6 matching bases. The CDR3 is 12 amino acids. CDR1 and CDR2 from the germline V gene are SGHTS and YDEGEE. V was pared by 4 bases and J by 7 bases, with 11 bases between. CDR3 sequence: CASSKGQLEAFF. CDR3 DNA: TGTGCCAGCAGCAAAGGACAGCTTGAAGCTTTCTTT.

V usage is TRBV10-3 and J usage is TRBJ2-5; tentatively, D is TRBD1 (6 bases). Germline V gene lookup returns CDR1 ENHRY and CDR2 SYGVKD. The germline V and J ends were trimmed by 11 bases and 0 bases, with 13 bases remaining between them. This CDR3 has 13 amino acids. CDR3 sequence (DNA): TGTGCCGGCTCAGGGGTAGACCAAGAGACCCAGTACTTC. Protein product: CAGSGVDQETQYF.

The V call is TRBV6-4, the J call TRBJ2-2; 7 bases agree with TRBD2. Per the germline V gene, CDR1 is MRHNA and CDR2 is SNTAGT. This CDR3 contains 13 residues. Losses at the gene ends were 5 bases for V and 6 bases for J; bases not matched to a gene: 3. The CDR3 bases are TGTGCCAGCAGTTCGGGGGGATCCGGGGAGCTGTTTTTT. As protein: CASSSGGSGELFF.

This clone was seen only a few times. This sequence joins TRBV27 and TRBJ2-5; the D is unclear. Looked up from germline, CDR1 is MNHEY and CDR2 is SMNVEV (reference sequence). The CDR3 has 15 residues. V was pared by 2 bases and J by 2 bases, with 12 bases between. The CDR3 sequence: CASSLNVGEQETQYF. The CDR3 coding sequence is TGTGCCAGCAGTTTAAATGTCGGTGAACAAGAGACCCAGTACTTC.

This clone was seen only a few times. The rearrangement links TRBV30 to TRBJ1-1; D perhaps matches TRBD1 (5 bases). Looked up from germline, CDR1 is GTSNPN and CDR2 is SVGIG (reference sequence). Trimming pared 4 bases from V and 11 bases from J, leaving 17 bases between. CDR3 length equals 12 residues. CDR3 loop: CAWIDGGFEAFF. CDR3 in DNA: TGTGCCTGGATAGACGGGGGTTTCGAGGCTTTCTTT.

This clone was recorded once. The DNA for the CDR3 is TGTGCTAGTGGTTTGTTGCGTGGAAACACCATATATTTT. Its protein is CASGLLRGNTIYF. The chain recombines TRBV12-5 with TRBJ1-3; D is unresolved. Germline V lookup: CDR1 LGHNT, CDR2 FRNRAP. Deletions cut 2 bases from V and 3 bases from J, with 5 bases between. The length of the CDR3 is 13 residues.

The gene calls are TRBV19 and TRBJ2-1; TRBD2 matches at 13 bases. J was trimmed by 10 bases and V by 10 bases; bases with no gene match: 7. The V gene's germline CDR1 is LNHDA and CDR2 SQIVND (reference sequence). The CDR3 covers 13 residues. The CDR3 sequence is CATRLAGGPEQFF. The CDR3 bases are TGTGCCACCCGACTAGCGGGGGGCCCCGAGCAGTTCTTC.

The chain employs TRBV24-1 and TRBJ1-2; D unresolved. CDR3 length equals 13 residues. Between the trimmed V and J ends, which lost 3 bases and 8 bases, there was a span of 12 bases. CDR1 KGHDR and CDR2 SFDVKD come from the germline V gene. In DNA, the CDR3 is TGTGCCACCAGTGATGCCCGGGAGTGGGGCTACACCTTC. It yields the protein CATSDAREWGYTF.

The chain is built from TRBV7-9 and TRBJ1-2; D gene ambiguous. The CDR3 is 13 amino acids. The V end was cut by 1 base, the J end by 8 bases, with 11 bases between. The germline CDR1 and CDR2 sequences are SEHNR and FQNEAQ (reference sequence). The CDR3 is CASSLGTDGGYTF. In nucleotides, the CDR3 is TGTGCCAGCAGCTTAGGGACTGACGGCGGCTACACCTTC. The whole variable domain, filled in from reference TRBV7-9 and TRBJ1-2, reads DTGVSQNPRHKITKRGQNVTFRCDPISEHNRLYWYRQTLGQGPEFLTYFQNEAQLEKSRLLSDRFSAERPKGSFSTLEIQRTEQGDSAMYLCASSLGTDGGYTFGSGTRLTVV.

The chain carries TRBV27 and TRBJ1-6; 9 bases are a match to TRBD1. V lost 5 bases and J lost 7; bases outside the gene matches: 3. Per the germline V gene, CDR1 is MNHEY and CDR2 is SMNVEV (reference sequence). CDR3 length: 14 residues. CDR3 loop: CASSPGTGNSPLHF. Here the CDR3 DNA reads TGTGCCAGCAGTCCTGGGACAGGGAATTCACCCCTCCACTTT.

This chain uses TRBV6-4 with TRBJ2-6, with D tentatively TRBD2 (5 bases). Trimming removed 9 bases at V and 0 bases at J, with 6 bases between. From germline, CDR1 is MRHNA and CDR2 SNTAGT. There are 13 residues in the CDR3. The CDR3 sequence: CASRDSGANVLTF. The CDR3 DNA follows: TGTGCCAGTCGGGACTCTGGGGCCAACGTCCTGACTTTC.

Points on this clone: Distinct nucleotide sequences in the sample also encode this CDR3. The CDR3 here is CATSDPGQGGETQYF. CDR3 nucleotides: TGTGCCACCAGTGACCCGGGACAGGGGGGGGAGACCCAGTACTTC. This chain connects TRBV24-1 to TRBJ2-5; TRBD1 aligns across 11 bases. Unmatched junction bases numbered 5, after V lost 4 bases and J lost 5 bases. The CDR3 is made up of 15 amino acids. The germline V gene has CDR1 KGHDR and CDR2 SFDVKD.

V usage is TRBV6-4 and J usage is TRBJ1-5; D is possibly TRBD1 (5 bases). The germline gives CDR1 MRHNA, CDR2 SNTAGT. The CDR3 has 15 residues. Trimming shortened V by 2 bases and J by 11 bases, and 19 bases separated the two germline ends. The CDR3 loop is CASSDLAGTPRAQHF. In nucleotides, the CDR3 is TGTGCCAGCAGTGACCTAGCCGGGACTCCCCGGGCCCAGCATTTT.

V usage is TRBV29-1 and J usage is TRBJ1-1; 8 nucleotides match TRBD1. J was trimmed by 2 bases and V by 6 bases; bases with no gene match: 8. Looked up from germline, CDR1 is SQVTM and CDR2 is ANQGSEA. CDR3 length: 14 residues. This chain's CDR3 is CSVAWTGKNTEAFF. The CDR3 bases are TGCAGCGTCGCCTGGACAGGGAAAAACACTGAAGCTTTCTTT.

This chain uses TRBV7-3 with TRBJ2-3, with TRBD1 identical over 12 bases. This CDR3 comprises 16 residues. The trim removed 5 bases at V and 5 bases at J, leaving 8 bases unmatched. Germline values: CDR1 SGHTA, CDR2 FQGTGA. CDR3 bases: TGTGCCAGCAGCCCTGAGGGACAGGGGGCAATAGATACGCAGTATTTT. This translates into CASSPEGQGAIDTQYF.

This clone was recorded only once. The V call is TRBV11-2, the J call TRBJ1-2; D may be TRBD1 (6 bases). The V gene's germline CDR1 is SGHAT and CDR2 FQNNGV. V was pared by 6 bases and J by 4 bases, with 12 bases between. This CDR3 comprises 13 residues. CDR3 loop: CASRPTGVYGYTF. The CDR3 DNA reads as TGTGCCAGCAGACCGACAGGTGTCTATGGCTACACCTTC.

The V and J genes are TRBV4-1 and TRBJ2-1, with 7 bases fitting TRBD2. The V gene's germline CDR1 is MGHRA and CDR2 YSYEKL. The CDR3 totals 16 residues. With 2 bases clipped from V and 8 bases from J, the junction kept 12 bases outside the gene matches. The CDR3 here is CASSQQSGLSGDEQFF. Written as DNA, the CDR3 is TGCGCCAGCAGCCAACAATCGGGACTCAGCGGGGATGAGCAGTTCTTC.

This clone appeared once. The CDR3 spells CASSRQGETNEKLFF. CDR3 sequence (DNA): TGTGCCAGCAGCCGACAGGGAGAGACTAATGAAAAACTGTTTTTT. The chain combines TRBV6-5 with TRBJ1-4; 7 bases match TRBD1. The germline V gene encodes CDR1 MNHEY and CDR2 SVGAGI. The CDR3 runs to 15 residues. Germline trimming cut 6 bases from V and 2 bases from J; bases unmatched to any gene: 6.

In its sample, this clone was seen a few times. This chain uses TRBV28 with TRBJ1-5; D is uncertain. V was pared by 3 bases and J by 9 bases, with 27 bases between. This CDR3 is 18 amino acids long. Germline V gene lookup returns CDR1 MDHEN and CDR2 SYDVKM. The CDR3 is CASSFGQVLLGPRGPQHF. Written as DNA, the CDR3 is TGTGCCAGCAGTTTCGGGCAGGTCCTTCTCGGTCCCCGGGGGCCCCAGCATTTT.

The chain recombines TRBV19 with TRBJ1-5, with TRBD1 matching 8 bases. The CDR3 length is 16 residues. V dropped 3 bases and J dropped 0; count of bases not matched to a gene: 4. Per germline, CDR1 LNHDA and CDR2 SQIVND (reference sequence). CDR3 residues: CASSIFGQGSNQPQHF. CDR3 sequence (DNA): TGTGCCAGTAGTATCTTCGGACAGGGTAGCAATCAGCCCCAGCATTTT.

The genes are TRBV30 and TRBJ1-5; a weak D match, TRBD1 (6 bases). The germline V and J ends were trimmed by 0 bases and 10 bases, with 16 bases remaining between them. CDR1 GTSNPN and CDR2 SVGIG come from the germline V gene (reference sequence). The CDR3 is 14 residues long. The CDR3: CAWSVQDRGGPQHF. CDR3 nucleotides: TGTGCCTGGAGTGTACAGGACCGCGGGGGCCCCCAGCATTTT. The whole variable domain, remainder taken from reference TRBV30 and TRBJ1-5, is SQTIHQWPATLVQPVGSPLSLECTVEGTSNPNLYWYRQAAGRGLQLLFYSVGIGQISSEVPQNLSASRPQDRQFILSSKKLLLSDSGFYLCAWSVQDRGGPQHFGDGTRLSIL.

CDR3 nucleotide sequence: TGTGCCATCAGTGAGTCAGTAAGGACAGGGTACGGCTACACCTTC. This encodes CAISESVRTGYGYTF. This chain uses TRBV10-3 with TRBJ1-2, with 8 bases matching TRBD1. The CDR3 length is 15 residues. The trim removed 0 bases at V and 8 bases at J, leaving 8 bases unmatched. The germline V gene encodes CDR1 ENHRY and CDR2 SYGVKD.

The chain is built from TRBV5-1 and TRBJ2-1, with 9 bases identical to TRBD1. J gave up 5 bases and V 1 base, and 4 bases lay outside the gene matches. The CDR3 spans 15 residues. Germline values: CDR1 SGHRS, CDR2 YFSETQ. DNA of the CDR3: TGCGCCAGCAGCTTGCGACAGGGGGACCACAATGAGCAGTTCTTC. Translating it yields CASSLRQGDHNEQFF.